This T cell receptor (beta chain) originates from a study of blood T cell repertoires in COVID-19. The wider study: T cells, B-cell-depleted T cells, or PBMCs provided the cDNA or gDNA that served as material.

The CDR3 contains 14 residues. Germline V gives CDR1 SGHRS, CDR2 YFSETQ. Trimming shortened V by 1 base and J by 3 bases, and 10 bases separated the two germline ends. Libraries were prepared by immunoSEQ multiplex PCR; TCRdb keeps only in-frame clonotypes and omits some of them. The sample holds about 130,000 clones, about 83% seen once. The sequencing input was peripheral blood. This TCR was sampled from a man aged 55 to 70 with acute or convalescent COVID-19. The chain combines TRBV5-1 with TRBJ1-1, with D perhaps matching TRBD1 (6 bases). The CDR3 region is CASSLTGTHTEAFF. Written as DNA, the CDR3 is TGCGCCAGCAGCTTGACAGGGACGCACACTGAAGCTTTCTTT. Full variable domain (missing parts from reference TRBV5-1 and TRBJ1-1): KAGVTQTPRYLIKTRGQQVTLSCSPISGHRSVSWYQQTPGQGLQFLFEYFSETQRNKGNFPGRFSGRQFSNSRSEMNVSTLELGDSALYLCASSLTGTHTEAFFGQGTRLTVV.